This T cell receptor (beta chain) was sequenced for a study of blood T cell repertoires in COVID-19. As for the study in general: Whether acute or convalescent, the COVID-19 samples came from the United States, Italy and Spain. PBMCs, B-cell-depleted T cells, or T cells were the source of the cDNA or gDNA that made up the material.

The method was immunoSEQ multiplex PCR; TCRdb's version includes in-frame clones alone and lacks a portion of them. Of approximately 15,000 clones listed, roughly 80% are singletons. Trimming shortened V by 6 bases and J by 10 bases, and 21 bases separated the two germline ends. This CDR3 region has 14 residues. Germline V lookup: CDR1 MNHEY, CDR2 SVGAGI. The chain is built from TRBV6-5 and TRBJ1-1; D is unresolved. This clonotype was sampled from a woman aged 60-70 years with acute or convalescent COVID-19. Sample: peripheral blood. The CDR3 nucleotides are TGTGCCAGCAGCTTCGGCTCGGGTACGCACGCAGCTTTCTTT. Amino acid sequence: CASSFGSGTHAAFF.